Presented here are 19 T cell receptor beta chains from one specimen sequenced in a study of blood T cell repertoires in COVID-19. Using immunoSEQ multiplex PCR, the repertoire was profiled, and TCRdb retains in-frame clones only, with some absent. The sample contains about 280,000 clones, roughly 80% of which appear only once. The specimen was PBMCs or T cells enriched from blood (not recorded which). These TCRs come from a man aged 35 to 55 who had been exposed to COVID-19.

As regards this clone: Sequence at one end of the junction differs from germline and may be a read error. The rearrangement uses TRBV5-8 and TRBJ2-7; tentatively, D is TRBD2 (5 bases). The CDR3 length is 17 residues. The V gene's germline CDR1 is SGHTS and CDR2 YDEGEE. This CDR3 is CASSTKPRRARFPVRHF. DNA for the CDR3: TGTGCCAGCAGCACCAAACCCCGGCGGGCGCGCTTCCCCGTCCGGCATTTC.

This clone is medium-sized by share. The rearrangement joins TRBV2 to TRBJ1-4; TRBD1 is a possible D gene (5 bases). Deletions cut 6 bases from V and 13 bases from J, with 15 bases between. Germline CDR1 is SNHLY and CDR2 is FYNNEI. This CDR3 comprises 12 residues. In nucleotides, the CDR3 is TGTGCCAGCAGGCCCGGGGGGTCTCGACTGTTTTTT. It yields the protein CASRPGGSRLFF.

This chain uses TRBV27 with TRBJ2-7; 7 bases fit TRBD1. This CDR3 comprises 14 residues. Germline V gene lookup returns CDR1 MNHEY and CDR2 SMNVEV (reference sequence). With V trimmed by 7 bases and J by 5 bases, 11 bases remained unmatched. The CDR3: CASKRQGLTDEQYF. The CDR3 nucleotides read TGTGCCAGCAAACGACAGGGTTTAACCGACGAGCAGTACTTC.

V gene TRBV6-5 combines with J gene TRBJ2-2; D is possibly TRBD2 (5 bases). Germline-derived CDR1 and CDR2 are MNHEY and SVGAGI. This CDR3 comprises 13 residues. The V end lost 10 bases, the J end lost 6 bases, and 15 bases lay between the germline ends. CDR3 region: CATGVRYAGELFF. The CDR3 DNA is TGTGCCACCGGGGTTCGGTATGCCGGGGAGCTGTTTTTT.

The CDR3 DNA reads as TGTGGTACCGGAGTCGGGACTAGCGGAACCGGGGAGCTGTTTTTT. Translating gives CGTGVGTSGTGELFF. This sequence joins TRBV19 and TRBJ2-2; the match to TRBD2 covers 11 bases. The CDR3 is 15 residues long. Per the germline V gene, CDR1 is LNHDA and CDR2 is SQIVND (reference sequence).

The CDR3, as DNA: TGTGCCAGTAGCCGGACAGGGGTGGTCCAAGAGACCCAGTACTTC. Translation gives CASSRTGVVQETQYF. The genes are TRBV19 and TRBJ2-5; 9 bases align to TRBD1. Trimming took 6 bases from V and 1 from J; bases not matched to a gene: 6. CDR1 is LNHDA and CDR2 is SQIVND in the germline V gene (reference sequence). This CDR3 has 15 residues.

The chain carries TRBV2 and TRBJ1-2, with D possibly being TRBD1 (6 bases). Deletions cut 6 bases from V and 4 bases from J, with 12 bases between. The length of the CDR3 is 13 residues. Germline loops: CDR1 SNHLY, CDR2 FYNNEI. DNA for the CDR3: TGTGCCAGCAGACAGGGATTAAGCTATGGCTACACCTTC. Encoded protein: CASRQGLSYGYTF.

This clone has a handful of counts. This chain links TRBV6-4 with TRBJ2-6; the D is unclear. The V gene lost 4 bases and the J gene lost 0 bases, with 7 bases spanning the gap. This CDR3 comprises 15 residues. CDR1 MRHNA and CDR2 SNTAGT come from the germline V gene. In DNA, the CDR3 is TGTGCCAGCAGTGTTGACACCTCTGGGGCCAACGTCCTGACTTTC. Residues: CASSVDTSGANVLTF.

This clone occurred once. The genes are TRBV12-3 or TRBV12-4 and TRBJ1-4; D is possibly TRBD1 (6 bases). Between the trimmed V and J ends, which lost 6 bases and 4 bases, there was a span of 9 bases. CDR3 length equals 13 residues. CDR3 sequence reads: CASRWTVNEKLFF. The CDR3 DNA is TGTGCCAGCAGGTGGACAGTTAATGAAAAACTGTTTTTT.

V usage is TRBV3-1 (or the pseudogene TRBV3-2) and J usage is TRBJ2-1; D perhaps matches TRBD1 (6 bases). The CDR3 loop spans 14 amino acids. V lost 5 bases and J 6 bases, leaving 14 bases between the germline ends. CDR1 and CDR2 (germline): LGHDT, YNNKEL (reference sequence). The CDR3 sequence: CASSLGGAGNEQFF. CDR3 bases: TGTGCCAGCAGCTTAGGGGGAGCCGGCAATGAGCAGTTCTTC.

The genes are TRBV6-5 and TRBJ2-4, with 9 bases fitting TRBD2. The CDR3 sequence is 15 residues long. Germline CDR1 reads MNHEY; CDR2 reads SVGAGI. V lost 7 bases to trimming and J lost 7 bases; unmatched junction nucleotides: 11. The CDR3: CASTQVVAGGNIQYF. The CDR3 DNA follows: TGTGCCAGCACCCAGGTTGTTGCGGGAGGGAACATTCAGTACTTC.

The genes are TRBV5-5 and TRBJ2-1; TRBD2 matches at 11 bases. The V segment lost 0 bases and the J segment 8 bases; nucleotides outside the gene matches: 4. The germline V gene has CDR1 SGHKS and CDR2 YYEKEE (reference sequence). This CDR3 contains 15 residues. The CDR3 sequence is CASSLVAGGRYEQFF. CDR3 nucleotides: TGTGCCAGCAGCTTGGTAGCGGGAGGGAGGTATGAGCAGTTCTTC.

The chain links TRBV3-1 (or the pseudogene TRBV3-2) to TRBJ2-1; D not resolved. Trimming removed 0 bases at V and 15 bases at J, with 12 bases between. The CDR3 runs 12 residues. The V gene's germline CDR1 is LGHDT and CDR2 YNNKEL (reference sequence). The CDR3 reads CASSQEMLVVFF. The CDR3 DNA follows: TGTGCCAGCAGCCAAGAAATGCTAGTTGTGTTCTTC.

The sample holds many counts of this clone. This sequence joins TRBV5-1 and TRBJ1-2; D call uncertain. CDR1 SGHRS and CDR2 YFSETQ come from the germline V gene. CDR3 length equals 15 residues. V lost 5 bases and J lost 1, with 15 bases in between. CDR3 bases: TGCGCCAGCAGGCAGATGGAGACGCTTAACTATGGCTACACCTTC. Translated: CASRQMETLNYGYTF.

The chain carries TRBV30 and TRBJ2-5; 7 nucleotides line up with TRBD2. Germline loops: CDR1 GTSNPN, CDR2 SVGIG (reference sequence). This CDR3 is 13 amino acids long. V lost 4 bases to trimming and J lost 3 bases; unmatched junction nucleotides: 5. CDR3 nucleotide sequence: TGTGCCTGGACCCCCGGGGGGAAAGAGACCCAGTACTTC. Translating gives CAWTPGGKETQYF.

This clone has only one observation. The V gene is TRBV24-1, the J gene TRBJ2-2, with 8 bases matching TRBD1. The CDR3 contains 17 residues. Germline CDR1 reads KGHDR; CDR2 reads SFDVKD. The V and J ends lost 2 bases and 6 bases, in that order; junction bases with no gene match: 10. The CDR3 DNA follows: TGTGCCACCAGTGATTATGAAACAGGGGGAGATGCCGGGGAGCTGTTTTTT. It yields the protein CATSDYETGGDAGELFF.

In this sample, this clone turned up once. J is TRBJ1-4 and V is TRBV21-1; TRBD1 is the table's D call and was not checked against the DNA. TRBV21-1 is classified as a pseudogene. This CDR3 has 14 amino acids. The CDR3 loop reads CASSKSPPGEKLFF. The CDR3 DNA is TGTGCCAGCAGCAAATCCCCTCCAGGGGAAAAACTGTTTTTT.

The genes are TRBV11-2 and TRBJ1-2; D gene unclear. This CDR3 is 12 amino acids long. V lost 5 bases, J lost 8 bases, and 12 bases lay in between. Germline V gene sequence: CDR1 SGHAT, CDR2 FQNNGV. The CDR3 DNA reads TGTGCCAGCAGCCAAAATCACCGGGGCTACACCTTC. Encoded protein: CASSQNHRGYTF.

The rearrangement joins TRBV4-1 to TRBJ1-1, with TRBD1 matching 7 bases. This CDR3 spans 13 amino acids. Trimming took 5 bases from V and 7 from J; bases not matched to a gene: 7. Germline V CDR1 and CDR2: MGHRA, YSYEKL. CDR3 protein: CASSDDRVNEAFF. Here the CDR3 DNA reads TGCGCCAGCAGCGATGACAGGGTTAATGAAGCTTTCTTT.